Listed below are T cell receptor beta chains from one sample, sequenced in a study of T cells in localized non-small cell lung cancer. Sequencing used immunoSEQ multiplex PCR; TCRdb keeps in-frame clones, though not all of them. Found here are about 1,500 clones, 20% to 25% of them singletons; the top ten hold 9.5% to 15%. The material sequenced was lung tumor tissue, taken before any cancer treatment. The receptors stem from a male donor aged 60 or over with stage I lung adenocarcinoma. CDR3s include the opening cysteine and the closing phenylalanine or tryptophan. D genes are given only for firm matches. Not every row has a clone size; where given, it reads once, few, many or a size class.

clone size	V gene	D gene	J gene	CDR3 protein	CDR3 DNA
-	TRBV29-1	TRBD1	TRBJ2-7	CSVVVATGEYEQYF	TGCAGCGTTGTGGTGGCGACAGGGGAATACGAGCAGTACTTC
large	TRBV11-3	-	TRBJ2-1	CASSLRRELNEQFF	TGTGCCAGCAGCTTACGAAGGGAGCTTAATGAGCAGTTCTTC
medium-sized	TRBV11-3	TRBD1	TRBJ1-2	CASSPQGAGYGYTF	TGTGCCAGCAGCCCACAGGGGGCGGGCTATGGCTACACCTTC
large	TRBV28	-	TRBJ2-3	CASGPLGRTSTDTQYF	TGTGCCAGCGGGCCCCTCGGCAGAACTAGCACAGATACGCAGTATTTT
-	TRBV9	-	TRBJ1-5	CASREDAGNQPQHF	TGTGCCAGCAGGGAAGACGCGGGCAATCAGCCCCAGCATTTT
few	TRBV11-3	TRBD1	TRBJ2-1	CASSQDWDRGYNEQFF	TGTGCCAGCAGCCAGGACTGGGACAGGGGGTACAATGAGCAGTTCTTC
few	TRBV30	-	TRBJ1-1	CAWSPGVGTEAFF	TGTGCCTGGAGTCCCGGGGTGGGCACTGAAGCTTTCTTT
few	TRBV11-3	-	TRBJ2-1	CASSFRDSSSYNEQFF	TGTGCCAGCAGCTTCCGGGACTCGAGCTCCTACAATGAGCAGTTCTTC
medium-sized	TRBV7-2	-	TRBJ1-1	CASSPPGHTEAFF	TGTGCCAGCAGCCCTCCGGGACACACTGAAGCTTTCTTT
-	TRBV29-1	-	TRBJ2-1	CSVGTDSYNEQFF	TGCAGCGTGGGGACGGATTCCTACAATGAGCAGTTCTTC
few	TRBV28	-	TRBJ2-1	CASSLYGQGAYNEQFF	TGTGCCAGCAGTTTATACGGGCAGGGAGCCTACAATGAGCAGTTCTTC
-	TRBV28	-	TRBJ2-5	CASSLGVEVIQETQYF	TGTGCCAGCAGTTTGGGAGTGGAGGTTATTCAAGAGACCCAGTACTTC
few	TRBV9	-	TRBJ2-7	CASSVTAQAYEQYF	TGTGCCAGCAGCGTTACCGCCCAGGCCTACGAGCAGTACTTC
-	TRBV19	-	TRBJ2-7	CASSIGRSEQYF	TGTGCCAGTAGTATCGGCAGGAGCGAGCAGTACTTC
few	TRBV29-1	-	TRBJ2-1	CSAGTDSYNEQFF	TGCAGCGCCGGGACTGACTCCTACAATGAGCAGTTCTTC
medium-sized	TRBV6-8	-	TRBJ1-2	CAISRQTNYGYTF	TGTGCCATCAGCCGACAGACTAACTATGGCTACACCTTC
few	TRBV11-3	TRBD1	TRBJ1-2	CASSSYPDRSGEGYTF	TGTGCCAGCAGCTCATACCCGGACAGGTCGGGCGAAGGCTACACCTTC
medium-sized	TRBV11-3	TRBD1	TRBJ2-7	CASSASPGQGANYEQYF	TGTGCCAGCAGCGCTAGTCCGGGACAGGGGGCAAACTACGAGCAGTACTTC
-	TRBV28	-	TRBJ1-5	CASSNRGGYNQHF	TGTGCCAGCAGCAACCGGGGGGGTTATAACCAGCATTTT
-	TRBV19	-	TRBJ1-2	CASSTGLGDHGYTF	TGTGCCAGTAGTACCGGGTTAGGGGACCATGGCTACACCTTC
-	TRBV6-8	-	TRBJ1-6	CASSDAASGGSPLHF	TGTGCCAGCAGTGATGCGGCCTCTGGGGGTTCACCCCTCCACTTT
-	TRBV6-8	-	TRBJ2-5	CASRPPGTGETQYF	TGTGCCAGCAGACCTCCGGGAACGGGAGAGACCCAGTACTTC
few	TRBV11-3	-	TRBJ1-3	CASSPPGRGISGNTIYF	TGTGCCAGCAGCCCCCCCGGGCGGGGGATCTCTGGAAACACCATATATTTT
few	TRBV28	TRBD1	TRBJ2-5	CASSPGQRETQYF	TGTGCCAGCAGTCCGGGACAGAGAGAGACCCAGTACTTC
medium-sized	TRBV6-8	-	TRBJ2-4	CASSPDMGGPTLAKNIQYF	TGTGCCAGCAGCCCCGACATGGGGGGACCGACGCTAGCCAAAAACATTCAGTACTTC
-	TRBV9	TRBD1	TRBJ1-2	CASSTRDRLLGGYTF	TGTGCCAGCAGCACCAGGGACAGGTTGTTGGGGGGCTACACCTTC
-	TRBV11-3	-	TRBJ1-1	CASSFALEGVLNTEAFF	TGTGCCAGCAGCTTCGCTTTGGAAGGGGTCTTGAACACTGAAGCTTTCTTT
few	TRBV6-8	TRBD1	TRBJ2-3	CASSYTGGTRTPTDTQYF	TGTGCCAGCAGTTATACAGGGGGAACCAGGACCCCCACAGATACGCAGTATTTT